This T cell receptor (beta chain) is drawn from a study of human T cells and chemical hapten exposure. Looking at the study overall: The patients were mostly female; they had alopecia areata, totalis or universalis. It was small differences in pooled library volume that mainly caused per-sample TCR yields to vary.

Deletions cut 4 bases from V and 5 bases from J, with 9 bases between. CDR3 length: 13 amino acids. Per the germline V gene, CDR1 is SGHTA and CDR2 is FQGNSA. Concerning this clonotype itself: Its target is unknown.

Time point here: patch test 2, 6 weeks after DPC sensitization. Treatment defined: therapeutic diphenylcyclopropenone sensitization with weekly scalp DPC. Notes on the study in general: Versus controls, significantly more large CDR3 similarity clusters arose from expanded TCRs.

Individual cDNA molecules in this library carried unique molecular identifiers. From the RACE reads, TCRdb called clonotypes with MiXCR, one entry per CDR3 protein. The sample contains 100,000 or so distinct CDR3 sequences, approximately 10% of which appear only once. The receptor's source is a middle-aged man with alopecia areata. Some clones in this sample may be carry-over from other donors' samples. Material: whole blood, obtained in connection with sensitization to the hapten diphenylcyclopropenone (DPC). The chain joins TRBV7-2 to TRBJ1-5, with a weak D call TRBD1 (5 bases). The CDR3 nucleotides read TGTGCCAGCAGCTATTTGGGGGATCAGCCCCAGCATTTT. It yields the protein CASSYLGDQPQHF.